Sequencing of this T cell receptor (beta chain) was carried out in a study of CD4+ T cells in melanoma. Of note for this clone: Its antigen is not known.

Findings and caveats of the study: CD8+ T cell, macrophage and B cell function reportedly correlated with neoantigen-specific CD4+ T cells. Diverse differentiation states were reported for melanoma neoantigen-specific CD4+ T cells.

Clones were sequenced by immunoSEQ multiplex PCR, and TCRdb holds only the in-frame ones, with some missing. The table records about 140,000 clones, 80% to 95% of them present only once. The origin of this receptor is a human donor with melanoma.

As DNA, the CDR3 is TGTGCCAGCTCACCACCTGGCCCCTCTGGAAACACCATATATTTT. It yields the protein CASSPPGPSGNTIYF. This rearrangement joins TRBV18 to TRBJ1-3; D is unresolved. Germline values: CDR1 KGHSH, CDR2 LQKENI. The CDR3 totals 15 residues. The V and J ends lost 0 bases and 0 bases respectively, with 6 bases between them. The full variable domain, its missing parts supplied by reference TRBV18 and TRBJ1-3, is NAGVMQNPRHLVRRRGQEARLRCSPMKGHSHVYWYRQLPEEGLKFMVYLQKENIIDESGMPKERFSAEFPKEGPSILRIQQVVRGDSAAYFCASSPPGPSGNTIYFGEGSWLTVV.